These 2 T cell receptor beta chains originate from one sample sequenced in a study of blood T cell dynamics during melanoma immunotherapy. Assay used: immunoSEQ multiplex PCR; TCRdb lists only in-frame clones, some missing. The sample gives around 6,200 clones, about four fifths of which show up once; about 33% is in the top ten. As for time point: week 3, after first cycle of checkpoint inhibitor. The sample was blood, taken from a patient treated with checkpoint blockade. Source of these receptors: a human donor with melanoma.

The gene calls are TRBV6-4 and TRBJ2-7, with D tentatively TRBD1 (6 bases). Trimming cost V 5 bases and J 2 bases, with 19 bases left between them. The CDR3 extends over 16 amino acids. Germline CDR1 MRHNA, CDR2 SNTAGT. CDR3 DNA: TGTGCCAGCAGTCCCTCCGGGACACCCCTTACCTACGAGCAGTACTTC. Amino acid sequence: CASSPSGTPLTYEQYF.

The V call is TRBV28, the J call TRBJ1-6; D gene unclear. Germline loops: CDR1 MDHEN, CDR2 SYDVKM. This CDR3 is 14 amino acids long. Trimming left V 5 bases short and J 12 bases short, with 17 bases between. CDR3: CASSPNEFKGPLHF. The CDR3 DNA is TGTGCCAGCAGTCCTAACGAATTCAAGGGACCCCTCCACTTT.